The clone carrying this T cell receptor beta chain was observed a few times. The antigen is undetermined. This sample was taken from a study of post-analysis software for immune sequencing data. Study findings and constraints: Roughly 5 TRBV segments (TRBV5-6, TRBV5-1 and TRBV20-1 among them) occurred more frequently in patients than in controls.

CDR3 length: 14 amino acids. V lost 7 bases and J lost 5, with 17 bases in between. Unique molecular identifiers had been added to the TCR beta cDNA libraries. TCRdb reprocessed the PCR reads via MiXCR and lists one record per CDR3 protein. The sample yields hundreds of thousands of distinct CDR3 sequences, roughly three fifths seen once. The chain carries TRBV12-3 or TRBV12-4 and TRBJ1-2; weak D call: TRBD1 (5 bases). The clonotype was recovered from a girl aged 2-15 years with multiple sclerosis. Material for sequencing was blood. The chain's CDR3 is CASISGGTQYGYTF. The CDR3 nucleotides are TGTGCCAGCATCTCTGGGGGGACCCAATATGGCTACACCTTC.